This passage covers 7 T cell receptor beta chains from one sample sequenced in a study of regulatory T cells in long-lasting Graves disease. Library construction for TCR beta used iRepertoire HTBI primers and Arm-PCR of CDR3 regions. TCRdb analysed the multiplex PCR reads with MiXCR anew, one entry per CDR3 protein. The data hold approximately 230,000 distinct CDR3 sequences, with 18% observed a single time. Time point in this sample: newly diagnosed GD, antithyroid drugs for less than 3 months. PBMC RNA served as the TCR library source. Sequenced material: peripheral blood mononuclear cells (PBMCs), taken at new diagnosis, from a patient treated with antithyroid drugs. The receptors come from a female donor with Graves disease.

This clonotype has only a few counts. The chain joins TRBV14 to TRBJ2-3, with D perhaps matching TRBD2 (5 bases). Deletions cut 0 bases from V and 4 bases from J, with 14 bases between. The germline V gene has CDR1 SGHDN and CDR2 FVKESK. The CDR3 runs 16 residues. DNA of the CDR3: TGTGCCAGCAGCCAAGAATCTAGCTGGGGAGCAGATACGCAGTATTTT. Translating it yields CASSQESSWGADTQYF.

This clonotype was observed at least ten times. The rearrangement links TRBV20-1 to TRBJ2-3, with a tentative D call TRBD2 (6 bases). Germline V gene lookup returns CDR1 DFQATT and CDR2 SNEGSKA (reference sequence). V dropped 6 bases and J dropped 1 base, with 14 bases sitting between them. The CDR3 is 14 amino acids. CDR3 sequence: CSARRSSGTDTQYF. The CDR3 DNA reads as TGCAGTGCCCGAAGGTCTAGCGGCACAGATACGCAGTATTTT.

The CDR3 DNA reads as TGTGCCAGCAGGCCCCTAGCGGGAGGCGAGCAGTACTTC. Protein product: CASRPLAGGEQYF. V usage is TRBV2 and J usage is TRBJ2-7; 11 bases line up with TRBD2. Looked up from germline, CDR1 is SNHLY and CDR2 is FYNNEI. This CDR3 is built from 13 residues. Unmatched junction bases numbered 4, after V lost 6 bases and J lost 6 bases.

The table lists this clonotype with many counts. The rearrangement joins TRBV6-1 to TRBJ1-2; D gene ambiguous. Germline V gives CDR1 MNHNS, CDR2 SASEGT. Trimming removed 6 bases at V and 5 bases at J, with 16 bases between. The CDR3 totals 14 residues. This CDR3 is CASSLGPTAYGYTF. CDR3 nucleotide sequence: TGTGCCAGCAGCCTCGGACCTACCGCTTATGGCTACACCTTC.

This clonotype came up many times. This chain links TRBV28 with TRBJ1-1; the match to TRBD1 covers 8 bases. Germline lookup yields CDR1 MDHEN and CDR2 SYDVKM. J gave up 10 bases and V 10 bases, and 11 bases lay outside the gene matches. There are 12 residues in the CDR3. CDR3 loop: CAIRGDRFAAFF. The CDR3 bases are TGTGCCATCCGGGGGGACAGGTTTGCAGCTTTCTTT.

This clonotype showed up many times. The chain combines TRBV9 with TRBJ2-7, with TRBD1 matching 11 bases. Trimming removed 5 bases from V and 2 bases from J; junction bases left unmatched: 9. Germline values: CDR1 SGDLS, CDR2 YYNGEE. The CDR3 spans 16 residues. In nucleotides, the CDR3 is TGTGCCAGCAGTCATCCCCGGACAGGGGGCCCCTACGAGCAGTACTTC. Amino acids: CASSHPRTGGPYEQYF.

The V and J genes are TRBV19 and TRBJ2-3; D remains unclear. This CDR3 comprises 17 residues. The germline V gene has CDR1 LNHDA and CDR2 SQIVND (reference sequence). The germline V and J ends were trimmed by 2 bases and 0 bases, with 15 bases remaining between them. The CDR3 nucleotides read TGTGCCAGTAGTATAAGGTATAGCTCCTCTAGCACAGATACGCAGTATTTT. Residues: CASSIRYSSSSTDTQYF.